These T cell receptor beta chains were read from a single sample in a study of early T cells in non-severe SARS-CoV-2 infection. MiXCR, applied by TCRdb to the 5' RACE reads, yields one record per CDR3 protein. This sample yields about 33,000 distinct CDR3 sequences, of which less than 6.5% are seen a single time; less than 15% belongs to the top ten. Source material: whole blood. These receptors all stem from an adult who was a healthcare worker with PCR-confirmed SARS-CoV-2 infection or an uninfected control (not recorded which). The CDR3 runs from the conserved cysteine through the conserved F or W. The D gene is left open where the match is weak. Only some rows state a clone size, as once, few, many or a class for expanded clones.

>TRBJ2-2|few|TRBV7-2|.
CASSLVLRGLGELFF
TGTGCCAGCAGCTTAGTGTTGCGGGGCCTCGGGGAGCTGTTTTTT
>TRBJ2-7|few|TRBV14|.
CASSHSNRAEQYF
TGTGCCAGCAGCCACTCAAATCGAGCCGAGCAGTACTTC
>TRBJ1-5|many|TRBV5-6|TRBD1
CASSLSRDRVQPQHF
TGTGCCAGCAGCTTGTCCCGGGACAGGGTTCAGCCCCAGCATTTT
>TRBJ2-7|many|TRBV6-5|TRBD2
CASSRSGGSSYEQYF
TGTGCCAGCAGTCGCAGCGGGGGGAGCTCCTACGAGCAGTACTTC
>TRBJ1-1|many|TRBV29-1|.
CSVLDSTNTEAFF
TGCAGCGTTTTGGACAGTACGAACACTGAAGCTTTCTTT
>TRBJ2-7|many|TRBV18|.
CASSPSPGRGSSYEQYF
TGTGCCAGCTCACCATCACCCGGCAGGGGTAGCTCCTACGAGCAGTACTTC
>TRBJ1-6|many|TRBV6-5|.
CATAESSYNSPLHF
TGTGCCACCGCGGAGAGCTCCTATAATTCACCCCTCCACTTT
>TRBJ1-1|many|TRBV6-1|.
CASSEAGYRDTEAFF
TGTGCCAGCAGTGAAGCGGGGTACCGAGACACTGAAGCTTTCTTT
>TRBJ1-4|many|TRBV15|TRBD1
CATSGGQVVEKLFF
TGTGCCACCAGCGGGGGACAGGTGGTTGAAAAACTGTTTTTT
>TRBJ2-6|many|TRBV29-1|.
CSVPSPGANVLTF
TGCAGCGTCCCTAGTCCGGGGGCCAACGTCCTGACTTTC
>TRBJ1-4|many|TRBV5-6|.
CASSLAGSHEKLFF
TGTGCCAGCAGCCTTGCGGGCTCCCATGAAAAACTGTTTTTT
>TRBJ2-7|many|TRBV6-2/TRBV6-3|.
CASSYAGMSYEQYF
TGTGCCAGCAGTTACGCGGGGATGTCCTACGAGCAGTACTTC
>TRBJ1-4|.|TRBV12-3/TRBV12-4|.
CASSLDPPGEKLFF
TGTGCCAGCAGTTTAGATCCTCCTGGTGAAAAACTGTTTTTT
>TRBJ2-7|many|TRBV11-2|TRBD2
CASSPRLLAGKYEQYF
TGTGCCAGCAGCCCCCGACTATTAGCGGGGAAATACGAGCAGTACTTC
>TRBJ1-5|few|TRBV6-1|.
CASSEAERQPQHF
TGTGCCAGCAGTGAAGCGGAAAGGCAGCCCCAGCATTTT
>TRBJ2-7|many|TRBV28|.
CASSPLGYGSYEQYF
TGTGCCAGCAGTCCCCTAGGCTACGGTTCCTACGAGCAGTACTTC
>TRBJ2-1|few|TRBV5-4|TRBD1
CASRRTGTTYNEQFF
TGTGCCAGCAGGAGGACAGGGACCACGTACAATGAGCAGTTCTTC
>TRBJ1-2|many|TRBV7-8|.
CASSPAGSTIYGYTF
TGTGCCAGCAGCCCAGCGGGCAGCACCATCTATGGCTACACCTTC
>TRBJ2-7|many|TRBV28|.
CASSFRAEQYF
TGTGCCAGCAGTTTCCGGGCCGAGCAGTACTTC
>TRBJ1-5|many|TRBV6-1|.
CASSHLGSNQPQHF
TGTGCCAGCAGCCACCTGGGTAGCAATCAGCCCCAGCATTTT
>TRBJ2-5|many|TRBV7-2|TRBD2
CASSDYSGAQETQYF
TGTGCCAGCAGCGATTATAGCGGGGCACAAGAGACCCAGTACTTC
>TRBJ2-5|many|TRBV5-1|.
CASSLVDGSQETQYF
TGCGCCAGCAGCTTGGTAGATGGAAGCCAAGAGACCCAGTACTTC
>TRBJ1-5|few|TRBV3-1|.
CASSQDRTGSNQPQHF
TGTGCCAGCAGCCAAGATCGGACCGGTAGCAATCAGCCCCAGCATTTT
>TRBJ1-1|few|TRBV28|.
CASSLSVPSEAFF
TGTGCCAGCAGTTTATCAGTTCCGTCTGAAGCTTTCTTT
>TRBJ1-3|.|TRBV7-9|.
CASSLAKGGGISGNTIYF
TGTGCCAGCAGCTTAGCGAAGGGCGGGGGAATCTCTGGAAACACCATATATTTT
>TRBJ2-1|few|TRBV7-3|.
CASSLKSRHVNEQFF
TGTGCCAGCAGCTTAAAATCCCGACATGTCAATGAGCAGTTCTTC
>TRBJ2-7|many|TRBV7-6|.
CASSKGPNSYEQYF
TGTGCCAGCAGCAAGGGACCCAACTCCTACGAGCAGTACTTC
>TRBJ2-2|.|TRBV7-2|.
CASSPRGGLYTGELFF
TGTGCCAGCAGCCCCCGGGGCGGGTTGTACACCGGGGAGCTGTTTTTT
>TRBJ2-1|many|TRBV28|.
CASSLGGLPNEQFF
TGTGCCAGCAGTTTAGGGGGACTCCCGAATGAGCAGTTCTTC
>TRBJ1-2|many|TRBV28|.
CASSFVRVGYTF
TGTGCCAGCAGTTTTGTGAGGGTCGGCTACACCTTC
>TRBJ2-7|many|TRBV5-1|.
CASSLVLSNAYEQYF
TGCGCCAGCAGCTTGGTCTTAAGCAATGCCTACGAGCAGTACTTC
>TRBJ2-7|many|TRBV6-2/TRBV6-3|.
CASRRDLYEQYF
TGTGCCAGCAGGCGGGACCTCTACGAGCAGTACTTC
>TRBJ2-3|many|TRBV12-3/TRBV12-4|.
CASGRQTPSVTQYF
TGTGCCAGCGGTCGACAGACCCCCTCAGTGACGCAGTATTTT
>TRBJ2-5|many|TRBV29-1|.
CSVDPSRETQYF
TGCAGCGTTGATCCTAGCAGAGAGACCCAGTACTTC
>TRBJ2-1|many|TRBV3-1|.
CASSQEQGSNEQFF
TGTGCCAGCAGCCAAGAACAGGGTTCCAATGAGCAGTTCTTC
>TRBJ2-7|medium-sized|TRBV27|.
CASSRLGSYEQYF
TGTGCCAGCAGCCGACTTGGGAGCTACGAGCAGTACTTC
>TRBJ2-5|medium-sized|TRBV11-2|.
CASSLEGYQETQYF
TGTGCCAGCAGCTTAGAAGGGTACCAAGAGACCCAGTACTTC
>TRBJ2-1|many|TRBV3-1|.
CASSQDQAWVNEQFF
TGTGCCAGCAGCCAAGATCAGGCGTGGGTCAATGAGCAGTTCTTC
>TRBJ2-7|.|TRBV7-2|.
CASSTNKGGLYEQYF
TGTGCCAGCAGCACGAACAAGGGGGGGCTTTACGAGCAGTACTTC
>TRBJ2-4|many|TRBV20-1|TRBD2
CSASGTSGGKIAKNIQYF
TGCAGTGCTAGTGGGACTAGCGGGGGGAAGATAGCCAAAAACATTCAGTACTTC
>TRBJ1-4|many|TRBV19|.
CASTFTSSTTNEKLFF
TGTGCCAGTACCTTTACCAGTAGCACAACTAATGAAAAACTGTTTTTT
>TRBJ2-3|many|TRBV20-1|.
CSARGGTSPSSTDTQYF
TGCAGTGCTAGAGGGGGTACCAGTCCCTCTAGCACAGATACGCAGTATTTT
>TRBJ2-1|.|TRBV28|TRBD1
CASVRDRVISEQFF
TGTGCCAGTGTCCGGGACAGGGTAATCAGTGAGCAGTTCTTC
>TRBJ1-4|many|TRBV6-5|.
CASSYKGEVNEKLFF
TGTGCCAGCAGTTACAAAGGGGAAGTTAATGAAAAACTGTTTTTT
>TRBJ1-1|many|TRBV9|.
CASSVATRATEAFF
TGTGCCAGCAGCGTAGCTACCAGGGCCACTGAAGCTTTCTTT
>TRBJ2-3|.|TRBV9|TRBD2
CASSQVPGLAGKDTQYF
TGTGCCAGCAGCCAGGTCCCCGGACTAGCGGGGAAAGATACGCAGTATTTT
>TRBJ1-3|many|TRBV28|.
CASVSSSGNTIYF
TGTGCCAGCGTTAGTTCTTCTGGAAACACCATATATTTT
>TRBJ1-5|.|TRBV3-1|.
CASSQGGLYSNQPQHF
TGTGCCAGCAGCCAAGGAGGACTCTATAGCAATCAGCCCCAGCATTTT
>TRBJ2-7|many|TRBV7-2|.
CASSRDSNGGEQYF
TGTGCCAGCAGTAGAGACAGCAATGGAGGCGAGCAGTACTTC
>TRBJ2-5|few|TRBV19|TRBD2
CASSERGQETQYF
TGTGCCAGTAGCGAGCGGGGCCAAGAGACCCAGTACTTC
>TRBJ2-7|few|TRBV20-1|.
CSARAGSEGFYEQYF
TGCAGTGCTAGAGCCGGGAGCGAAGGATTCTACGAGCAGTACTTC
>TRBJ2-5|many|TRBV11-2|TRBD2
CASSLERGEETQYF
TGTGCCAGCAGCTTAGAGCGGGGGGAAGAGACCCAGTACTTC
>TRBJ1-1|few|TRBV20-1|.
CSARVSGTEAFF
TGCAGTGCTAGAGTGTCCGGGACTGAAGCTTTCTTT
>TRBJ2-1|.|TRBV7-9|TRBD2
CASSPGLAGESSYNEQFF
TGTGCCAGCAGTCCGGGACTAGCGGGGGAGAGCTCCTACAATGAGCAGTTCTTC
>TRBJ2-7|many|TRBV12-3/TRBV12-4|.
CASSLIGTKGVQYF
TGTGCCAGCAGTTTGATCGGGACAAAGGGGGTCCAGTACTTC